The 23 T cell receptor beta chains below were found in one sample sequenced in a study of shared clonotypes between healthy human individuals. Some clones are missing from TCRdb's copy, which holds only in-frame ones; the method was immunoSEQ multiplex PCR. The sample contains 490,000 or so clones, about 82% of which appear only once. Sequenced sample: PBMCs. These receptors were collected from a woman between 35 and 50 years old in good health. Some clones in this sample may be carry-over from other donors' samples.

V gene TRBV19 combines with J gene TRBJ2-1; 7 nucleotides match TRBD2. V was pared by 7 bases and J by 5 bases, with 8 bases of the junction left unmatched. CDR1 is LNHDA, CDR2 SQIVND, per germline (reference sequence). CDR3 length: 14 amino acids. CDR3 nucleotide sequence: TGTGCCAGTAAGGATCTAGCGGCAAACAATGAGCAGTTCTTC. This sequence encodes CASKDLAANNEQFF.

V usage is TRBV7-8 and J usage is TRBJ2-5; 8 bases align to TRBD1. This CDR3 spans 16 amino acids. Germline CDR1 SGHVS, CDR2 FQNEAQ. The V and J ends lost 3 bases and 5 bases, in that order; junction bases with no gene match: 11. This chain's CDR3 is CASSFRDRGTRETQYF. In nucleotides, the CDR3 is TGTGCCAGCAGCTTTCGAGACAGGGGTACCAGGGAGACCCAGTACTTC.

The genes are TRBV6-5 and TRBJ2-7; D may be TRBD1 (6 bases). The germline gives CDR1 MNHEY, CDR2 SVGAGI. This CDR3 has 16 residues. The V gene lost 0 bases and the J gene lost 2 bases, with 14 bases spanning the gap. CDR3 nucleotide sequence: TGTGCCAGCAGTTACTCGGGGCAGGGGCTGACCTACGAGCAGTACTTC. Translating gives CASSYSGQGLTYEQYF.

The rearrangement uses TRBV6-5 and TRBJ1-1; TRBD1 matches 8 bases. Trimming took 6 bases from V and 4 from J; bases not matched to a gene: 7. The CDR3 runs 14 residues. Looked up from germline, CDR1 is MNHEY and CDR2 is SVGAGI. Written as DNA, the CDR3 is TGTGCCAGCAGGGACAGGGAGAGTCGCACTGAAGCTTTCTTT. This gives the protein CASRDRESRTEAFF.

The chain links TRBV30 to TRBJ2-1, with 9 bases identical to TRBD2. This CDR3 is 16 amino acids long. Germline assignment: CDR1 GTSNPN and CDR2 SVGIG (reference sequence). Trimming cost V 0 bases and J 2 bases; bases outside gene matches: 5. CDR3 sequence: CAWSVGLAGAYNEQFF. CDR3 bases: TGTGCCTGGAGTGTAGGGTTAGCGGGAGCCTACAATGAGCAGTTCTTC. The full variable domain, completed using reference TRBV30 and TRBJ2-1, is SQTIHQWPATLVQPVGSPLSLECTVEGTSNPNLYWYRQAAGRGLQLLFYSVGIGQISSEVPQNLSASRPQDRQFILSSKKLLLSDSGFYLCAWSVGLAGAYNEQFFGPGTRLTVL.

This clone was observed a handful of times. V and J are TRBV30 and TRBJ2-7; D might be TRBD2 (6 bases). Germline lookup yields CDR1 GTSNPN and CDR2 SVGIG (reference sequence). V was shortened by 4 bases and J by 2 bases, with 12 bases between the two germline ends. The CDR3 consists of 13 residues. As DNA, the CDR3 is TGTGCCTGGAATGCGGGGTCCGCCTACGAGCAGTACTTC. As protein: CAWNAGSAYEQYF.

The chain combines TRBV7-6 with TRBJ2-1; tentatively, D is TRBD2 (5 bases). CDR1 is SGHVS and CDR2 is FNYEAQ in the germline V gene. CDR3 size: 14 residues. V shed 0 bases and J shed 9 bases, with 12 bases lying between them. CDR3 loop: CASSLAGEVGEQFF. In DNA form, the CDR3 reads TGTGCCAGCAGCTTAGCGGGAGAGGTGGGTGAGCAGTTCTTC.

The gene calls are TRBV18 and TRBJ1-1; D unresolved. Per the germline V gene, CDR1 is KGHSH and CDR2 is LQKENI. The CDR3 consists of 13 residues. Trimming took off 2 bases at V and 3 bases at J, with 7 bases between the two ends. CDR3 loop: CASSPIEYTEAFF. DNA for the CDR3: TGTGCCAGCTCACCAATTGAGTACACTGAAGCTTTCTTT.

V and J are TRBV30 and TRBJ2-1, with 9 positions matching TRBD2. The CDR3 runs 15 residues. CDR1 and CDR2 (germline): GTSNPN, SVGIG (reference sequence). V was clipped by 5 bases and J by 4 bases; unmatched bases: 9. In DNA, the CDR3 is TGTGCCTGGGGAGGTGGGACTAGCTTTTACAATGAGCAGTTCTTC. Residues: CAWGGGTSFYNEQFF. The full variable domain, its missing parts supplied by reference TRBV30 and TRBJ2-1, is SQTIHQWPATLVQPVGSPLSLECTVEGTSNPNLYWYRQAAGRGLQLLFYSVGIGQISSEVPQNLSASRPQDRQFILSSKKLLLSDSGFYLCAWGGGTSFYNEQFFGPGTRLTVL.

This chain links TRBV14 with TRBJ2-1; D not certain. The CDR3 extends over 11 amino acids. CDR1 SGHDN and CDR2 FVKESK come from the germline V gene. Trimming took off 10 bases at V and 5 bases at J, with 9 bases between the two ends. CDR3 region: CANLQDNEQFF. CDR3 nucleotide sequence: TGTGCCAACCTTCAGGACAATGAGCAGTTCTTC.

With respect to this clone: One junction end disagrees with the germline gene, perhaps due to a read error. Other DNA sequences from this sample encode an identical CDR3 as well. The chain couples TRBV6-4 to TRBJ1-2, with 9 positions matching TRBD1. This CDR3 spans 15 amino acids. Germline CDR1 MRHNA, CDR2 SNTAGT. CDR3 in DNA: TGCGCCAGCAGTGTTTCGGACAGGGGTGGCTATGGCTACACCTTC. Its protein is CASSVSDRGGYGYTF.

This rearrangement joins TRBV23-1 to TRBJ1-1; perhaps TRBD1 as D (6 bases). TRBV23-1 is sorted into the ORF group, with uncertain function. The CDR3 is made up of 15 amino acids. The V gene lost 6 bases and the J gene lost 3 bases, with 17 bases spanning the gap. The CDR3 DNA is TGCGCCAGCAGGCAAAAGGGGGGGTTCGACACTGAAGCTTTCTTT. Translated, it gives CASRQKGGFDTEAFF.

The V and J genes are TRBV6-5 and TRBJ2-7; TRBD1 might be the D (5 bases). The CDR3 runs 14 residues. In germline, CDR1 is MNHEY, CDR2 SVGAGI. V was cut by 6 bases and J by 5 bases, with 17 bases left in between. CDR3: CASSRQLASDEQYF. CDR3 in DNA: TGTGCCAGCAGCCGACAGCTTGCCTCGGACGAGCAGTACTTC.

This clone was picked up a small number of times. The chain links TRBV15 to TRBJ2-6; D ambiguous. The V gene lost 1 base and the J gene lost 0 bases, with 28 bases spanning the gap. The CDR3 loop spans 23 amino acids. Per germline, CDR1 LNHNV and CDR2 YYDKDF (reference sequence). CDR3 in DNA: TGTGCCACCAGCAGAGCTCTGACTCCCGTTAGTTTTACTCATACCTCTGGGGCCAACGTCCTGACTTTC. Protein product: CATSRALTPVSFTHTSGANVLTF.

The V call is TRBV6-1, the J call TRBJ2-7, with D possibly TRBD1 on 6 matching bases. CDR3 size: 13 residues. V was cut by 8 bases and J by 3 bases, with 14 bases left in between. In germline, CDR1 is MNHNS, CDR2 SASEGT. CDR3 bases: TGTGCCAGCCACGGGACACATAACTACGAGCAGTACTTC. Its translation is CASHGTHNYEQYF.

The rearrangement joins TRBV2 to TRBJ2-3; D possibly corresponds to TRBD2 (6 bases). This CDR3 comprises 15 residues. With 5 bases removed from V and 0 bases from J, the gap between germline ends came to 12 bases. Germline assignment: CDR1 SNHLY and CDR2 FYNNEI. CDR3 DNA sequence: TGTGCCAGCAGTCCCGAGCGGGCAAGCACAGATACGCAGTATTTT. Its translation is CASSPERASTDTQYF.

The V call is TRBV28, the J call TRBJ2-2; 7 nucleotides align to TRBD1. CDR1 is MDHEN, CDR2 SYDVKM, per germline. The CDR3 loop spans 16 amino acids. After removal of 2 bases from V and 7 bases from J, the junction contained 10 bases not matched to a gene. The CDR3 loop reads CASSLGVDRPGGELFF. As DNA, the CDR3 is TGTGCCAGCAGTTTAGGGGTGGACAGGCCCGGCGGGGAGCTGTTTTTT. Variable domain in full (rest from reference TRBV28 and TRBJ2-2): DVKVTQSSRYLVKRTGEKVFLECVQDMDHENMFWYRQDPGLGLRLIYFSYDVKMKEKGDIPEGYSVSREKKERFSLILESASTNQTSMYLCASSLGVDRPGGELFFGEGSRLTVL.

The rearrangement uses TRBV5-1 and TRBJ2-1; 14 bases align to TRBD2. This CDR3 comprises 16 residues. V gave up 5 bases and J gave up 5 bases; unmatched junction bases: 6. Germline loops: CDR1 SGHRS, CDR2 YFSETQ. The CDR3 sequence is CASRAGTSGRHNEQFF. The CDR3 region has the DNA TGCGCCAGCAGGGCAGGGACTAGCGGGAGACACAATGAGCAGTTCTTC.

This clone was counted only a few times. Here the CDR3 reads CASSPIRTGDSNQPQHF. CDR3 nucleotides: TGTGCCAGCTCACCTATTCGGACAGGGGATAGCAATCAGCCCCAGCATTTT. The rearrangement joins TRBV18 to TRBJ1-5; TRBD1 agrees at 9 bases. CDR3 size: 17 residues. Germline CDR1 is KGHSH and CDR2 is LQKENI. V lost 3 bases, J lost 0 bases, and 6 bases stayed unmatched.

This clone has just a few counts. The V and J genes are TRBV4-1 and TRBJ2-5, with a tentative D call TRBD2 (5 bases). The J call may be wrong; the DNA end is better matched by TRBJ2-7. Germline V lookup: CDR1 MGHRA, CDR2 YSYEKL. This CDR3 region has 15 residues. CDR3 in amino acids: CASGPEGAATYEQYF. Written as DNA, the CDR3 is TGCGCCAGCGGCCCAGAGGGAGCGGCGACCTACGAGCAGTACTTC.

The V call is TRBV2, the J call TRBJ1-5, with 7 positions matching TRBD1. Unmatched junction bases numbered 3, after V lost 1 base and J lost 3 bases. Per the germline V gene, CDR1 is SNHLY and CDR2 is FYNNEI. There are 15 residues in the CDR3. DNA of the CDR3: TGTGCCAGCAGTGAAGACAGGGGTTTCAATCAGCCCCAGCATTTT. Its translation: CASSEDRGFNQPQHF.

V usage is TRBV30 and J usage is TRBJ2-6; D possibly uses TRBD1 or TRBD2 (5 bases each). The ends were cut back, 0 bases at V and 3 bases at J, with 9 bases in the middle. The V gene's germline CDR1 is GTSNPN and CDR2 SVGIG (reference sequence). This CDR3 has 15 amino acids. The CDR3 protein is CAWSVRGFGANVLTF. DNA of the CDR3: TGTGCCTGGAGTGTTCGGGGCTTTGGGGCCAACGTCCTGACTTTC.

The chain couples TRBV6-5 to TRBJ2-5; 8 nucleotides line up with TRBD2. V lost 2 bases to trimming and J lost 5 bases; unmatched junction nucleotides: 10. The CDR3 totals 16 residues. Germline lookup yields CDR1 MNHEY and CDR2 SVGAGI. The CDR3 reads CASSYGAGGGAETQYF. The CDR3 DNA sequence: TGTGCCAGCAGTTACGGCGCGGGAGGAGGAGCGGAGACCCAGTACTTC.